The 10 T cell receptor beta chains presented below share a single source sample, sequenced in a study of molecular identifiers for immune sequencing clone quantification. From the PCR reads, TCRdb called clonotypes with MiXCR, one entry per CDR3 protein. The table records roughly 320,000 distinct CDR3 sequences, roughly 24% of them present only once. The sample comprised naive CD8+ T cells from blood, with Jurkat cell RNA spiked in. Indicated subset: FACS-sorted CD8+CD4-CCR7+CD45RA+ naive T cells. The receptors were sampled from a human donor in good health. Some libraries in this study had Jurkat cell RNA spiked in.

This clonotype was recorded at least ten times. V is TRBV7-2 and J is TRBJ2-7, with D perhaps matching TRBD1 (5 bases). V dropped 5 bases and J dropped 1 base, with 18 bases sitting between them. This CDR3 is 16 amino acids long. Germline V gives CDR1 SGHTA, CDR2 FQGNSA. CDR3 loop: CASSRTPVDKSYEQYF. The CDR3 coding sequence is TGTGCCAGCAGCAGAACCCCGGTGGACAAATCCTACGAGCAGTACTTC.

This clonotype was counted ten times or more. The CDR3 loop is CSVVTNTEAFF. The CDR3 DNA reads TGCAGCGTTGTAACGAACACTGAAGCTTTCTTT. The rearrangement links TRBV29-1 to TRBJ1-1; D ambiguous. Germline CDR1 SQVTM, CDR2 ANQGSEA. The V and J ends lost 4 bases and 1 base respectively, with 4 bases between them. The CDR3 runs 11 residues.

This clonotype was seen only a few times. This rearrangement joins TRBV7-9 to TRBJ2-7; 13 bases map to TRBD2. CDR3 length: 16 amino acids. J gave up 2 bases and V 3 bases, and 4 bases lay outside the gene matches. The germline gives CDR1 SEHNR, CDR2 FQNEAQ (reference sequence). CDR3 bases: TGTGCCAGCAGCTTCCCCGGACTAGCGGGGGCCTACGAGCAGTACTTC. This sequence encodes CASSFPGLAGAYEQYF.

The table lists this clonotype with many counts. This chain links TRBV7-9 with TRBJ1-4; 7 positions match TRBD1. This CDR3 comprises 16 residues. The V gene's germline CDR1 is SEHNR and CDR2 FQNEAQ (reference sequence). The junction had 5 bases not matched to a gene; V was cut back by 4 bases and J by 0 bases. The CDR3 DNA reads TGTGCCAGCAGCTCGGGACAGACTCCAACTAATGAAAAACTGTTTTTT. Encoded protein: CASSSGQTPTNEKLFF. Drawing the rest from reference TRBV7-9 and TRBJ1-4, the complete variable domain is DTGVSQNPRHKITKRGQNVTFRCDPISEHNRLYWYRQTLGQGPEFLTYFQNEAQLEKSRLLSDRFSAERPKGSFSTLEIQRTEQGDSAMYLCASSSGQTPTNEKLFFGSGTQLSVL.

This clonotype was recorded at least ten times. The V gene is TRBV6-5, the J gene TRBJ2-3; tentatively, D is TRBD2 (5 bases). This CDR3 contains 14 residues. Per the germline V gene, CDR1 is MNHEY and CDR2 is SVGAGI. The germline V and J ends were trimmed by 6 bases and 3 bases, with 13 bases remaining between them. For the CDR3, the DNA is TGTGCCAGCAGCCCAGGCGGGTATACAGATACGCAGTATTTT. The encoded protein is CASSPGGYTDTQYF.

This chain uses TRBV25-1 with TRBJ2-3; maybe TRBD1 (6 bases). Between the trimmed V and J ends, which lost 0 bases and 4 bases, there was a span of 20 bases. The germline V gene encodes CDR1 MGHDK and CDR2 SYGVNS. The CDR3 spans 18 residues. This chain's CDR3 is CASSEYLAGARGADTQYF. CDR3 DNA sequence: TGTGCCAGCAGTGAATATTTAGCAGGGGCGCGAGGCGCAGATACGCAGTATTTT.

Details on this clonotype: Since a much larger clone is just one base distant, this may be a read error. The chain employs TRBV7-9 and TRBJ2-3; D ambiguous. This CDR3 has 14 amino acids. Germline V gene sequence: CDR1 SEHNR, CDR2 FQNEAQ (reference sequence). CDR3 amino acids: CASSLPSDGDMQYF. CDR3 nucleotides: TGTGCCAGCAGCTTACCCTCTGACGGAGATATGCAGTATTTT. The variable domain in full, completed from reference TRBV7-9 and TRBJ2-3, reads DTGVSQNPRHKITKRGQNVTFRCDPISEHNRLYWYRQTLGQGPEFLTYFQNEAQLEKSRLLSDRFSAERPKGSFSTLEIQRTEQGDSAMYLCASSLPSDGDMQYFGPGTRLTVL.

This clonotype was observed at least ten times. V gene TRBV6-2 or TRBV6-3 combines with J gene TRBJ2-3, with D unresolved. The CDR3 extends over 14 amino acids. The V gene's germline CDR1 is MNHEY and CDR2 SVGEGT. V lost 2 bases, J lost 4 bases, and 10 bases lay in between. CDR3 residues: CASSYTPSADTQYF. CDR3 sequence (DNA): TGTGCCAGCAGTTACACCCCTTCCGCAGATACGCAGTATTTT.

This chain uses TRBV7-9 with TRBJ2-5; D remains ambiguous. V lost 5 bases and J 5 bases, leaving 9 bases between the germline ends. This CDR3 comprises 12 residues. The germline V gene encodes CDR1 SEHNR and CDR2 FQNEAQ (reference sequence). CDR3 in amino acids: CASSPRPETQYF. CDR3 nucleotides: TGTGCCAGCAGCCCCCGGCCGGAGACCCAGTACTTC.

The V and J genes are TRBV11-2 and TRBJ2-7, with D perhaps being TRBD1 or TRBD2 (6 bases each). The V and J ends lost 5 bases and 7 bases respectively, with 15 bases between them. Germline CDR1 SGHAT, CDR2 FQNNGV. CDR3 length: 13 residues. CDR3 region: CASSPGGGWEQYF. CDR3 bases: TGTGCCAGCAGCCCCGGAGGGGGTTGGGAGCAGTACTTC.